This T cell receptor beta chain was recorded in a study of blood T cell repertoires in COVID-19. At the level of the study: Donors in the United States, Italy and Spain gave samples during acute or convalescent COVID-19. PBMCs, B-cell-depleted T cells, or T cells were the source of the cDNA or gDNA that made up the material.

Seattle enrolled patients during active infection and tracked them longitudinally. The CDR3 is 14 amino acids. The V segment lost 8 bases and the J segment 5 bases; nucleotides outside the gene matches: 10. CDR1 and CDR2 (germline): KGHSH, LQKENI. Authors' processing steps: Amplification of reference gene primers was used by the study to estimate nucleated cell counts. The protocol was immunoSEQ multiplex PCR, while the TCRdb copy is restricted to in-frame clones and leaves out a portion. The V and J calls and clone size were taken over from that table, and D and trimming were inferred from the DNA. This table holds 150,000 or so clones, about 90% found once.

Sequencing was done on a sample of peripheral blood. This receptor was obtained from a man under 40 with COVID-19, enrolled during active disease. The chain is built from TRBV18 and TRBJ2-3, with 7 bases aligning to TRBD1. CDR3 residues: CASGRRGGEDTQYF. Written as DNA, the CDR3 is TGTGCCAGCGGTCGGAGAGGGGGCGAAGATACGCAGTATTTT.